This TCR beta chain was profiled in a study of regulatory T cells. Worth noting for this clone: Its specificity is unknown.

Study-wide results and caveats: Skewed V and J usage and few unique V-J pairs marked patient repertoires, most in Tregs. Hydrophobic residues at CDR3 positions 6 and 7 were enriched in conventional CD4+ T cells of CD3G-deficient patients.

There are 15 residues in the CDR3. The V segment lost 1 base and the J segment 6 bases; nucleotides outside the gene matches: 6. The V gene's germline CDR1 is SEHNR and CDR2 FQNEAQ (reference sequence). The primer mix had 52 TRBV and 13 TRBJ primers. Only in-frame clones appear in the TCRdb table, and some are missing; sequencing was by immunoSEQ multiplex PCR. The sample records 25,000 to 30,000 clones, roughly 90% being singletons. A couple of CD3G-deficient patients had more severe autoimmunity; all had some. At testing, patients were 2 to 39 years old, with reduced naive and increased memory T-cell proportions. CD4+ cells were sorted into CD25-high CD127-low regulatory cells and CD25-low CD127-high conventional cells.

Sequenced input: conventional CD4+ T cells sorted from blood. This chain joins TRBV7-9 and TRBJ2-1; 7 bases match TRBD2. The clonotype was recovered from a person under 35 with CD3G deficiency. Here the CDR3 DNA reads TGTGCCAGCAGCTTAGGCGGGGGAAGGGTCAATGAGCAGTTCTTC. Its protein product is CASSLGGGRVNEQFF.